This T cell receptor beta chain came from a study of shared clonotypes between healthy human individuals. Looking at the study overall: Per donor, three plates held CD4 naive cells, three held CD4 memory, two held CD8 naive and one held CD8 memory.

Some clones are missing from TCRdb's copy, which holds only in-frame ones; the method was immunoSEQ multiplex PCR. Of 2 million to 2.5 million clones listed, 90% to 95% are singletons. CDR1 and CDR2 (germline): SNHLY, FYNNEI. The CDR3 runs to 15 residues. With V trimmed by 6 bases and J by 9 bases, 10 bases remained unmatched. The sample consisted of naive CD4+ T cells from PBMCs. The subset is: CD45RA+ positively selected. This rearrangement joins TRBV2 to TRBJ2-1; 11 bases fit TRBD2. The clonotype originates from a man aged 18 to 29 in good health. Some clones in this sample may be carry-over from other donors' samples. Written as DNA, the CDR3 is TGTGCCAGCAGGATTAGCGGGAGGGCCAGTGGTGAGCAGTTCTTC. This translates into CASRISGRASGEQFF.